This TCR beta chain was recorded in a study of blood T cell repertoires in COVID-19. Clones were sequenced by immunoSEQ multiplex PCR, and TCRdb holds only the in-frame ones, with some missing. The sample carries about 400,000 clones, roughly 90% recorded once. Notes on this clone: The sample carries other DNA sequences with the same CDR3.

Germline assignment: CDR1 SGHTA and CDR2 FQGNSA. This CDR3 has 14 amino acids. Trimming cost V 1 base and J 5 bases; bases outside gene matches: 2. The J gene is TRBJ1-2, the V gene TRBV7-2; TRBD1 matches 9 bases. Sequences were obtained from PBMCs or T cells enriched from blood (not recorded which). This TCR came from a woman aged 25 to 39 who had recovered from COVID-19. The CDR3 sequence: CASSLEGQGYGYTF. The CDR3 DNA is TGTGCCAGCAGCTTAGAGGGACAGGGATATGGCTACACCTTC.